These 8 T cell receptor beta chains share one sample of origin, sequenced in a study of blood T cell repertoires in COVID-19. Profiled with immunoSEQ multiplex PCR; TCRdb holds only in-frame clones, not every one. The sample holds around 150,000 clones, roughly 80% seen once. Material: peripheral blood. The receptors derive from a man between 45 and 60 years old with acute or convalescent COVID-19.

V gene TRBV30 combines with J gene TRBJ2-7; 8 nucleotides match TRBD1. This CDR3 has 14 residues. CDR1 and CDR2 (germline): GTSNPN, SVGIG (reference sequence). After removal of 4 bases from V and 5 bases from J, the junction contained 10 bases not matched to a gene. The CDR3 reads CAWTRQGKRNEQYF. CDR3 bases: TGTGCCTGGACCCGACAGGGGAAGAGGAACGAGCAGTACTTC.

This clone has only one observation. The chain recombines TRBV11-2 with TRBJ1-1; 7 nucleotides match TRBD1. The germline V gene encodes CDR1 SGHAT and CDR2 FQNNGV. CDR3 length: 17 residues. The V gene end was trimmed by 1 base and the J gene end by 0 bases; junction bases not matched to a gene: 8. The CDR3 DNA sequence: TGTGCCAGCAGCTTAGGTTCGGGGACAGTTTTGAACACTGAAGCTTTCTTT. The encoded protein is CASSLGSGTVLNTEAFF.

The chain is built from TRBV4-1 and TRBJ2-5; TRBD2 matches 8 bases. The J segment lost 1 base and the V segment lost 4 bases, leaving 8 bases of the junction unmatched. Germline V lookup: CDR1 MGHRA, CDR2 YSYEKL. The CDR3 consists of 16 residues. The CDR3 here is CASSRAAGLAQETQYF. The CDR3 DNA reads as TGCGCCAGCAGCCGAGCAGCCGGACTAGCCCAAGAGACCCAGTACTTC.

This chain links TRBV7-8 with TRBJ2-4; 8 nucleotides match TRBD1. There are 16 residues in the CDR3. With V trimmed by 5 bases and J by 8 bases, 14 bases remained unmatched. Germline V lookup: CDR1 SGHVS, CDR2 FQNEAQ. The CDR3 reads CASSRALTGAQDIQYF. CDR3 bases: TGTGCCAGCAGCCGAGCATTGACAGGGGCACAGGACATTCAGTACTTC.

The chain uses TRBV6-5 and TRBJ1-5; no definite D call. The germline CDR1 and CDR2 sequences are MNHEY and SVGAGI. V was trimmed by 5 bases and J by 5 bases, leaving 16 bases between them. The CDR3 sequence is 15 residues long. The CDR3 bases are TGTGCCAGCAGTCCGGACCTGGGGAGGGATCAGCCCCAGCATTTT. It translates to CASSPDLGRDQPQHF.

Only a few counts were recorded for this clone. The rearrangement links TRBV6-5 to TRBJ1-4; 9 nucleotides agree with TRBD1. V lost 10 bases and J lost 7; bases outside the gene matches: 10. The CDR3 covers 14 residues. CDR1 is MNHEY, CDR2 SVGAGI, per germline. The CDR3 region has the DNA TGTGCCACCCTCTTGACAGGGGGGAGTGAAAAACTGTTTTTT. This translates into CATLLTGGSEKLFF.

The chain recombines TRBV21-1 with TRBJ2-7; TRBD2, the table's D call, lacks a check against the DNA. TRBV21-1 is designated a pseudogene. CDR3 length equals 17 residues. Here the CDR3 DNA reads TGTGCCAGCAGCAAAGCGCTCGGGAGGGGGCAATCCTACGAGCAGTACGTC. It is translated as CASSKALGRGQSYEQYV.

This clone was observed a few times. The chain recombines TRBV28 with TRBJ1-5; the D is unclear. Germline V gene data show CDR1 as MDHEN and CDR2 as SYDVKM. The ends were cut back, 2 bases at V and 5 bases at J, with 13 bases in the middle. CDR3 size: 15 residues. The CDR3 sequence: CASSLVGSNYQPQHF. The CDR3 DNA reads TGTGCCAGCAGTTTAGTGGGGAGCAATTATCAGCCCCAGCATTTT.